This entry concerns a single T cell receptor (beta chain). The CDR3 runs 14 residues. Germline-derived CDR1 and CDR2 are MNHEY and SMNVEV (reference sequence). Trimming left V 5 bases short and J 4 bases short, with 15 bases between. In the authors' methods: Estimates of nucleated cell counts were drawn from the amplification of reference gene primers. Libraries were prepared by immunoSEQ multiplex PCR; TCRdb keeps only in-frame clonotypes and omits some of them. V, J and clone size reflect that table, while D and trimming were determined from the DNA. Of about 88,000 clones detected, around three quarters appear once; the ten largest clones hold 20% to 25%. This sample was taken from a study of blood T cell repertoires in COVID-19. Overall study context: COVID-19 samples from acute and convalescent phases originated in the United States, Italy and Spain.

Sample: peripheral blood. The chain joins TRBV27 to TRBJ2-7, with D perhaps TRBD1 (6 bases). This receptor was taken from a woman aged 55-70 years in a cohort sampled during active or convalescent COVID-19. CDR3: CASSPRDTRYEQYF. The CDR3 nucleotides read TGTGCCAGCAGTCCCCGGGACACCCGATACGAGCAGTACTTC.